Shown below are 23 T cell receptor beta chains from a single sample sequenced in a study of blood T cell repertoires in COVID-19. Assay used: immunoSEQ multiplex PCR; TCRdb lists only in-frame clones, some missing. Among tens of thousands of clones listed, approximately 88% were seen once. Source material: peripheral blood. The receptors were gathered from a man in his fifties with active COVID-19.

This rearrangement joins TRBV5-1 to TRBJ1-4; D uncertain. Germline V CDR1 and CDR2: SGHRS, YFSETQ. Trimming shortened V by 0 bases and J by 0 bases, and 9 bases separated the two germline ends. This CDR3 contains 16 residues. The CDR3 sequence is CASSLAGRATNEKLFF. The CDR3 DNA follows: TGCGCCAGCAGCTTGGCCGGCCGGGCAACTAATGAAAAACTGTTTTTT. Variable domain in full (rest from reference TRBV5-1 and TRBJ1-4): KAGVTQTPRYLIKTRGQQVTLSCSPISGHRSVSWYQQTPGQGLQFLFEYFSETQRNKGNFPGRFSGRQFSNSRSEMNVSTLELGDSALYLCASSLAGRATNEKLFFGSGTQLSVL.

The rearrangement joins TRBV10-3 to TRBJ2-2, with D perhaps TRBD1 (5 bases). This CDR3 has 14 residues. Trimming shortened V by 9 bases and J by 0 bases, and 11 bases separated the two germline ends. Per the germline V gene, CDR1 is ENHRY and CDR2 is SYGVKD. The CDR3 loop is CAITGKPNTGELFF. CDR3 coding DNA: TGTGCCATTACAGGAAAACCGAACACCGGGGAGCTGTTTTTT.

The chain uses TRBV10-3 and TRBJ2-1; 9 bases map to TRBD2. The CDR3 runs 17 residues. Trimming at V came to 6 bases and at J to 5 bases, leaving 14 bases not matched to a gene. Germline CDR1 and CDR2: ENHRY and SYGVKD. CDR3 residues: CAISHSGGGSPDNEQFF. CDR3 DNA sequence: TGTGCCATCAGCCATAGCGGGGGCGGCTCCCCCGACAATGAGCAGTTCTTC.

The chain has TRBV5-4 and TRBJ2-3, with D uncertain. Trimming cost V 4 bases and J 0 bases, with 3 bases left between them. This CDR3 is 12 amino acids long. The germline CDR1 and CDR2 sequences are SGHNT and YYREEE (reference sequence). The CDR3 DNA is TGTGCCAGCAGCCCGAGCACAGATACGCAGTATTTT. Translation gives CASSPSTDTQYF.

This clone has just a few counts. The CDR3 loop reads CASSQSEVIYGYTF. CDR3 nucleotides: TGCGCCAGCAGTCAATCTGAGGTGATCTATGGCTACACCTTC. The rearrangement links TRBV23-1 to TRBJ1-2, with D unresolved. TRBV23-1 is marked as an open reading frame, function uncertain. Trimming cost V 0 bases and J 4 bases, with 9 bases left between them. This CDR3 is 14 amino acids long.

The chain employs TRBV6-5 and TRBJ2-7; TRBD1 is a possible D gene (6 bases). CDR3 length equals 14 residues. Germline CDR1 MNHEY, CDR2 SVGAGI. V lost 6 bases, J lost 3 bases, and 15 bases lay in between. DNA of the CDR3: TGTGCCAGCAGACGGGCAGGGGTGGGCTACGAGCAGTACTTC. Encoded protein: CASRRAGVGYEQYF.

The chain employs TRBV20-1 and TRBJ2-3, with D uncertain. The V gene's germline CDR1 is DFQATT and CDR2 SNEGSKA (reference sequence). This CDR3 contains 12 residues. V was pared by 3 bases and J by 0 bases, with 4 bases between. Here the CDR3 DNA reads TGCAGTGCTAGTCCTAGCACAGATACGCAGTATTTT. Amino acid sequence: CSASPSTDTQYF.

This rearrangement joins TRBV10-3 to TRBJ1-1; no clear D gene. Germline loops: CDR1 ENHRY, CDR2 SYGVKD. The CDR3 runs to 15 residues. Trimming pared 4 bases from V and 0 bases from J, leaving 12 bases between. CDR3: CAISVGGPMNTEAFF. The CDR3, as DNA: TGTGCCATCAGTGTAGGCGGCCCAATGAACACTGAAGCTTTCTTT.

By share of the sample, this clone is medium-sized. V is TRBV7-8 and J is TRBJ1-2, with D uncertain. V lost 5 bases to trimming and J lost 0 bases, with 10 bases between them. This CDR3 is 14 amino acids long. Germline loops: CDR1 SGHVS, CDR2 FQNEAQ. CDR3 nucleotide sequence: TGTGCCAGCAGCCCAAGACAAACTAACTATGGCTACACCTTC. Translation: CASSPRQTNYGYTF. Combining the CDR3 with reference TRBV7-8 and TRBJ1-2 gives the whole variable domain GAGVSQSPRYKVAKRGQDVALRCDPISGHVSLFWYQQALGQGPEFLTYFQNEAQLDKSGLPSDRFFAERPEGSVSTLKIQRTQQEDSAVYLCASSPRQTNYGYTFGSGTRLTVV.

The rearrangement uses TRBV19 and TRBJ2-5; 14 nucleotides align to TRBD2. The CDR3 extends over 19 amino acids. V was pared by 5 bases and J by 5 bases, with 16 bases of the junction left unmatched. In germline, CDR1 is LNHDA, CDR2 SQIVND (reference sequence). CDR3 protein: CASSPHPGLAGGSGETQYF. The CDR3 DNA reads TGTGCCAGTAGTCCCCACCCCGGACTAGCGGGGGGCTCTGGGGAGACCCAGTACTTC.

This chain links TRBV18 with TRBJ1-1, with TRBD1 as a possible D gene (6 bases). The CDR3 runs to 15 residues. V lost 5 bases, J lost 5 bases, and 18 bases lay in between. Germline V gene sequence: CDR1 KGHSH, CDR2 LQKENI. The CDR3 loop reads CASSSATGLRTEAFF. The DNA of the CDR3 is TGTGCCAGCTCATCGGCCACAGGGTTACGGACTGAAGCTTTCTTT. Drawing the rest from reference TRBV18 and TRBJ1-1, the complete variable domain is NAGVMQNPRHLVRRRGQEARLRCSPMKGHSHVYWYRQLPEEGLKFMVYLQKENIIDESGMPKERFSAEFPKEGPSILRIQQVVRGDSAAYFCASSSATGLRTEAFFGQGTRLTVV.

The chain has TRBV10-2 and TRBJ2-1; TRBD2 aligns across 14 bases. The CDR3 runs to 16 residues. Germline CDR1 reads WSHSY; CDR2 reads SAAADI. V shed 7 bases and J 5 bases; nucleotides not matched to a gene: 7. For the CDR3, the DNA is TGCGCCAGCAACCGACTAGCGGGGGGGCGTGACAATGAGCAGTTCTTC. It specifies CASNRLAGGRDNEQFF.

CDR3 sequence: CASTSVGNTIYF. CDR3 bases: TGTGCCAGCACCTCCGTTGGAAACACCATATATTTT. The chain links TRBV6-6 to TRBJ1-3; D unclear. Germline CDR1 is MNHNY and CDR2 is SVGAGI (reference sequence). The V end was cut by 7 bases, the J end by 3 bases, with 7 bases between. The CDR3 sequence is 12 residues long.

CDR3 coding DNA: TGTGCCAGCAGTCCCCACGGACAGTTGACTGAAGCTTTCTTT. This gives the protein CASSPHGQLTEAFF. This chain joins TRBV6-5 and TRBJ1-1; a weak D match, TRBD1 (6 bases). This CDR3 contains 14 residues. Germline CDR1 MNHEY, CDR2 SVGAGI. Trimming stripped 5 bases from V and 5 bases from J, with 15 bases between.

The V and J genes are TRBV5-4 and TRBJ2-3; TRBD2 might be the D (6 bases). V was clipped by 0 bases and J by 1 base, with 9 bases between them. Germline CDR1 and CDR2: SGHNT and YYREEE (reference sequence). CDR3 length: 15 amino acids. In DNA form, the CDR3 reads TGTGCCAGCAGCTTGGGACCGGGGGGCACAGATACGCAGTATTTT. Amino acids: CASSLGPGGTDTQYF.

The chain has TRBV19 and TRBJ2-7; tentative D call: TRBD1 (7 bases). This CDR3 has 12 residues. Between the trimmed V and J ends, which lost 7 bases and 6 bases, there was a span of 13 bases. Looked up from germline, CDR1 is LNHDA and CDR2 is SQIVND (reference sequence). The CDR3 region is CASKGAGFEQYF. The CDR3 DNA reads TGTGCCAGTAAGGGGGCGGGGTTCGAGCAGTACTTC.

The chain recombines TRBV10-2 with TRBJ2-7; the D is unclear. The ends were cut back, 3 bases at V and 3 bases at J, with 6 bases in the middle. Per the germline V gene, CDR1 is WSHSY and CDR2 is SAAADI. The CDR3 consists of 12 residues. In DNA, the CDR3 is TGCGCCAGCAGTGAAAACAGCTACGAGCAGTACTTC. Translated, it gives CASSENSYEQYF.

This sequence joins TRBV19 and TRBJ1-2, with D uncertain. The CDR3 loop spans 13 amino acids. Germline CDR1 reads LNHDA; CDR2 reads SQIVND (reference sequence). Trimming left V 1 base short and J 3 bases short, with 6 bases between. CDR3 loop: CASSIGEDYGYTF. CDR3 nucleotide sequence: TGTGCCAGTAGTATAGGCGAAGACTATGGCTACACCTTC.

J is TRBJ2-5 and V is TRBV21-1; the table names TRBD2, a call not compared with the DNA. TRBV21-1 is a pseudogene locus. The CDR3 covers 15 residues. CDR3 bases: TGTGCCAGCAGCTCCCGACTAGAGGGTGAAGAGACCCAGTACTTC. It codes for CASSSRLEGEETQYF.

The CDR3 region is CAISESRWESPQHF. As DNA, the CDR3 is TGTGCCATCAGTGAGTCCCGCTGGGAGTCGCCCCAGCATTTT. The V gene is TRBV10-3, the J gene TRBJ1-5, with unresolved D. This CDR3 contains 14 residues. The V end lost 0 bases, the J end lost 9 bases, and 12 bases lay between the germline ends. Germline CDR1 is ENHRY and CDR2 is SYGVKD.

This rearrangement joins TRBV19 to TRBJ1-6; 7 bases match TRBD1. The V and J ends lost 5 bases and 9 bases, in that order; junction bases with no gene match: 13. Germline V gene lookup returns CDR1 LNHDA and CDR2 SQIVND (reference sequence). This CDR3 spans 16 amino acids. The CDR3 sequence is CASSSYGTARGSPLHF. The CDR3 DNA is TGTGCCAGTAGTTCTTATGGGACAGCGAGGGGTTCACCCCTCCACTTT.

The table lists this clone with a few counts. V gene TRBV11-2 combines with J gene TRBJ1-6; D possibly corresponds to TRBD1 (6 bases). V was cut by 5 bases and J by 9 bases, with 8 bases left in between. Germline V lookup: CDR1 SGHAT, CDR2 FQNNGV. CDR3 length: 12 amino acids. The CDR3 DNA follows: TGTGCCAGCAGCCAACAGGGTTCACCCCTCCACTTT. Translated, it gives CASSQQGSPLHF.

The rearrangement joins TRBV7-7 to TRBJ2-7; D call uncertain. The length of the CDR3 is 19 residues. Trimming took off 5 bases at V and 3 bases at J, with 29 bases between the two ends. Germline values: CDR1 SSHAT, CDR2 FNYEAQ (reference sequence). The chain's CDR3 is CASSAPYSNYRLRFYEQYF. CDR3 nucleotides: TGTGCCAGCAGCGCCCCCTATTCCAACTACCGACTTAGATTCTACGAGCAGTACTTC.